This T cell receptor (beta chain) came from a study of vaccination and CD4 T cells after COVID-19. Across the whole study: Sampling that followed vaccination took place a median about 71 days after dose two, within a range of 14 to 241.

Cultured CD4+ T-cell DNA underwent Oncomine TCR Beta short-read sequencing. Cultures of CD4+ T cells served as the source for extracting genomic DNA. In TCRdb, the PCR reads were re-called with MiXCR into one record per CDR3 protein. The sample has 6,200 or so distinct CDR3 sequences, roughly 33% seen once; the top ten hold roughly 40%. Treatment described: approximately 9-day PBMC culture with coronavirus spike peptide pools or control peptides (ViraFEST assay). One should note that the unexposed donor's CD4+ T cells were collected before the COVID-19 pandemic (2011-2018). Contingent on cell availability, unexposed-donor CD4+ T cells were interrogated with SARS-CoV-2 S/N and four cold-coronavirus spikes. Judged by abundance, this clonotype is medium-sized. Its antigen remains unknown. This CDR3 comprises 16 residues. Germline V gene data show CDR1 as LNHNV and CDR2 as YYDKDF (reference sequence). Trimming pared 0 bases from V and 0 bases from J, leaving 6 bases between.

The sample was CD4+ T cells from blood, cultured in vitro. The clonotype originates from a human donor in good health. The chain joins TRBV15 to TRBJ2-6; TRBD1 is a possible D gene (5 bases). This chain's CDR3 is CATSRDQGSGANVLTF. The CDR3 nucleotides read TGTGCCACCAGCAGAGATCAGGGCTCTGGGGCCAACGTCCTGACTTTC.